The text below deals with one T cell receptor beta chain. At one boundary the junction diverges from the germline segment, which might be a read error. The data derive from a study of blood T cell repertoires in COVID-19. Study background: COVID-19 samples collected from the United States, Italy and Spain covered acute and convalescent phases. Sources were T cells, B-cell-depleted T cells, or PBMCs; the material itself was cDNA or gDNA.

In the study's own analysis: For nucleated cells, counts were estimated from reference gene primer amplification. Clones were read by immunoSEQ multiplex PCR, and TCRdb kept only the in-frame ones, dropping some. The D gene and trimming were derived from the DNA, and the V and J assignments and clone size from that table. The data show about 210,000 clones, 88% seen once. Germline V gives CDR1 LNHNV, CDR2 YYDKDF (reference sequence). The CDR3 length is 17 residues. The specimen was peripheral blood. This TCR derives from a man younger than 30 with active or convalescent COVID-19. The V and J genes are TRBV15 and TRBJ2-1; 8 bases agree with TRBD2. CDR3 residues: CATTRPGAAGDYNEQFF. In DNA, the CDR3 is TGTGCCACCACCAGACCGGGGGCAGCGGGAGACTACAATGAGCAGTTCTTC. The full variable domain, completed using reference TRBV15 and TRBJ2-1, is DAMVIQNPRYQVTQFGKPVTLSCSQTLNHNVMYWYQQKSSQAPKLLFHYYDKDFNNEADTPDNFQSRRPNTSFCFLDIRSPGLGDTAMYLCATTRPGAAGDYNEQFFGPGTRLTVL.